The rows below give T cell receptor beta chains drawn from one sample of a study of blood T cell repertoires in COVID-19. Sequencing used immunoSEQ multiplex PCR; TCRdb keeps in-frame clones, though not all of them. The table lists about 130,000 clones, 86% of them singletons. The sequencing sample was made of peripheral blood. These TCRs come from a woman in her sixties or seventies with COVID-19, enrolled during active disease. Both conserved end residues are part of each CDR3. A D gene is named only where the DNA matches it firmly. The size of a clone is reported for some rows only, either as once, few or many, or as a class for expanded clones.

d_call,clone_size,j_call,cdr3_length,v_call,cdr3_nt,cdr3_aa
TRBD1,-,TRBJ2-7,14,TRBV19,TGTGCCAGTAGTAGACAGGGGTCCTTGAGAGAGCAGTACTTC,CASSRQGSLREQYF
TRBD1,-,TRBJ1-4,15,TRBV29-1,TGCAGCGTTGAGACAGGGGAGGCAGCTAATGAAAAACTGTTTTTT,CSVETGEAANEKLFF
TRBD2,many,TRBJ2-1,16,TRBV28,TGTGCCAGCAGTCCACCTACCGGGACTAGTTTCAATGAGCAGTTCTTC,CASSPPTGTSFNEQFF
TRBD1,-,TRBJ1-4,14,TRBV5-8,TGTGCCACCCCATGGACAGGGCCTAATGAAAAACTGTTTTTT,CATPWTGPNEKLFF
TRBD2,-,TRBJ2-2,15,TRBV9,TGTGCCAGCACCCCTTCGGCGGGGGGGTCCGGGGAGCTGTTTTTT,CASTPSAGGSGELFF
-,-,TRBJ1-5,16,TRBV19,TGTGCCAGTAGTATATCACTATTAGTGGGCAATCAGCCCCAGCATTTT,CASSISLLVGNQPQHF
-,few,TRBJ1-2,16,TRBV20-1,TGCAGTGCTAGTGCTCTCTGGTCAGGGGTGAACTATGGCTACACCTTC,CSASALWSGVNYGYTF
-,-,TRBJ1-4,14,TRBV18,TGTGCCAGCTCCTTGGGAGCAACTAATGAAAAACTGTTTTTT,CASSLGATNEKLFF
-,-,TRBJ1-3,16,TRBV7-2,TGTGCCAGCAGCTTAACAGCAGCATACTCTGGAAACACCATATATTTT,CASSLTAAYSGNTIYF
-,-,TRBJ2-4,15,TRBV21-1,TGTGCCCAGCAAGTGGGGGCCAGGGGCAAAAACATTCAGTACTTC,CAQQVGARGKNIQYF
-,-,TRBJ2-5,18,TRBV21-1,TGTGCCAGCAGCAAAGTCCCAGGGGGCATATTGTTCCAAGAGACCCAGTACTTC,CASSKVPGGILFQETQYF
TRBD2,-,TRBJ2-6,19,TRBV15,TGTGCCACCAGCAGAGATAGGCGACTAGCCGACTCTGGGGCCAACGTCCTGACTTTC,CATSRDRRLADSGANVLTF
-,-,TRBJ1-4,18,TRBV19,TGTGCCAGTATTCGAGGAGGGAGGGACCGCGCAACTAATGAAAAACTGTTTTTT,CASIRGGRDRATNEKLFF
-,-,TRBJ2-5,13,TRBV11-3,TGTGCCAGCAGCTTAGACAGGGAAGAGACCCAGTACTTC,CASSLDREETQYF
-,-,TRBJ1-2,13,TRBV5-6,TGTGCCAGCAGCTTGGCGGGAGACTATGGCTACACCTTC,CASSLAGDYGYTF
-,once,TRBJ2-7,15,TRBV4-1,TGCGCCAGCAGCCAAGGACGGGGGGCCTCCTACGAGCAGTACTTC,CASSQGRGASYEQYF
TRBD2,-,TRBJ2-1,15,TRBV19,TGTGCCAGTAGTATCCCCAGCGGGGGGGGCAGGGAGCAGTTCTTC,CASSIPSGGGREQFF
-,-,TRBJ2-3,16,TRBV21-1,TGTGCCAGCAGCTTGTCCCGCTCCGTGTGGAGGCATACGCAGTATTTT,CASSLSRSVWRHTQYF
TRBD1,-,TRBJ2-1,16,TRBV9,TGTGCCAGCAGCGTCCAGGACAGGGGCCCCTACAATGAGCAGTTCTTC,CASSVQDRGPYNEQFF
-,-,TRBJ2-3,14,TRBV2,TGTGCCAGCGGAAGGACTATATACACAGATACGCAGTATTTT,CASGRTIYTDTQYF
-,-,TRBJ2-1,12,TRBV6-1,TGTGCCAGCAGTGAGAGGACAGAATCACAGTTCTTC,CASSERTESQFF
-,-,TRBJ1-2,15,TRBV3-1/TRBV3-2,TGTGCCAGCAGCCAAGACGGGCAGGGTAACTATGGCTACACCTTC,CASSQDGQGNYGYTF
-,few,TRBJ2-5,16,TRBV6-6,TGTGCCAGCAGCCCCGGTTGGTCGGGGAACCAAGAGACCCAGTACTTC,CASSPGWSGNQETQYF
-,-,TRBJ2-3,14,TRBV5-1,TGCGCCAGCAGCTTGGGACACCCCACAGATACGCAGTATTTT,CASSLGHPTDTQYF
-,-,TRBJ1-4,16,TRBV6-5,TGTGCCAGCAGTTACCGTTACAGGGCAACTAATGAAAAACTGTTTTTT,CASSYRYRATNEKLFF
TRBD2,-,TRBJ2-2,15,TRBV18,TGTGCCAGCTCACCAATCGGGGGGATCACCGGGGAGCTGTTTTTT,CASSPIGGITGELFF
-,-,TRBJ1-1,18,TRBV5-4,TGTGCCAGCAGCCTTCCGCTGGGGCAGGGGCCGGGGTACGGTGAAGCTTTCTTT,CASSLPLGQGPGYGEAFF
-,-,TRBJ2-2,20,TRBV23-1,TGCGCCAGCAGTCAATCTAAATCGATGGTCAATGAGGGTTTCACCGGGGAGCTGTTTTTT,CASSQSKSMVNEGFTGELFF
-,-,TRBJ1-4,14,TRBV19,TGTGCCAGTACACTTAGACCCCAGGAAGAAAAACTGTTTTTT,CASTLRPQEEKLFF
TRBD2,many,TRBJ2-7,14,TRBV6-4,TGTGCCAGCAGTGAACTAGCGGGCGCGGGCGAGCAGTACTTC,CASSELAGAGEQYF
-,-,TRBJ1-2,14,TRBV6-1,TGTGCCAGCAGTGAAGTGGTAGAGGGCTATGGCTACACCTTC,CASSEVVEGYGYTF
TRBD2,-,TRBJ2-1,15,TRBV5-1,TGCGCCAGCAGCCCCGGGGTAGCGGGGAACAATGAGCAGTTCTTC,CASSPGVAGNNEQFF
-,-,TRBJ2-2,14,TRBV5-1,TGCGCCAGCGCGAGGGACTCCGGGGCCGGGGAGCTGTTTTTT,CASARDSGAGELFF
-,-,TRBJ1-1,16,TRBV5-1,TGCGCCAGCAGCTTGGGTCCTACCAGACAGGCCGACGGGGCTTTCTTT,CASSLGPTRQADGAFF
TRBD2,-,TRBJ2-2,15,TRBV29-1,TGCAGCGTTGAAGGACTAGCGGGGGACACCGGGGAGCTGTTTTTT,CSVEGLAGDTGELFF
-,-,TRBJ1-2,15,TRBV10-3,TGTGCCATCAGTGGGACAGTCGATCCCCTGGATGGCTACACCTTC,CAISGTVDPLDGYTF
TRBD1,-,TRBJ2-1,15,TRBV5-1,TGCGCCAGCAGCATTCAGGGGGAGTCCTACAATGAGCAGTTCTTC,CASSIQGESYNEQFF
TRBD1,-,TRBJ1-2,17,TRBV6-1,TGTGCCAGCAGTGAAGCGCCCCGCACAGGGGGGTACTATGGCTACACCTTC,CASSEAPRTGGYYGYTF
-,-,TRBJ2-2,15,TRBV6-4,TGTGCCAGCAGTGAAGAGGGGGCGAACACCGGGGAGCTGTTTTTT,CASSEEGANTGELFF
-,-,TRBJ1-1,16,TRBV27,TGTGCCAGCAGTTTAAAAGGAGGGTGGATGAACACTGAAGCTTTCTTT,CASSLKGGWMNTEAFF
-,-,TRBJ1-1,16,TRBV4-1,TGCGCCAGCAGCCCCCTGGGGAACAGGCTCGATGTGGAAGCTTTCTTT,CASSPLGNRLDVEAFF
TRBD2,-,TRBJ2-7,16,TRBV5-1,TGCGCCAGCAGCCCCGACGGGGTGCGGGGGGAGAACGAGCAGTACTTC,CASSPDGVRGENEQYF